This T cell receptor beta chain was recorded in a study of blood T cell repertoires in COVID-19. Overall study context: Samples taken during acute and convalescent COVID-19 were collected in the United States, Italy and Spain.

Trimming shortened V by 1 base and J by 0 bases, and 16 bases separated the two germline ends. The germline CDR1 and CDR2 sequences are SGHTA and FQGNSA. The CDR3 extends over 18 amino acids. The table came from immunoSEQ multiplex PCR; TCRdb's copy has only in-frame clones and leaves some out. The sample consists of about 97,000 clones, over 75% of them appearing once. This sequence originates from a human donor in a cohort sampled during active COVID-19. The specimen was peripheral blood. The chain is built from TRBV7-2 and TRBJ1-3; D possibly corresponds to TRBD1 (6 bases). This CDR3 reads CASSLVGTPKSSGNTIYF. For the CDR3, the DNA is TGTGCCAGCAGCTTAGTCGGGACACCTAAGAGCTCTGGAAACACCATATATTTT.